This TCR beta chain derives from a study of OX40 agonist ivuxolimab in advanced cancers. For the study in its entirety: Ivuxolimab was an agonistic, fully human IgG2 monoclonal antibody directed against OX40 (CD134), a costimulatory receptor. Patients were allowed to have had prior anti-PD-1, anti-PD-L1 or anti-CTLA-4 therapy, and around 43% of the dose-escalation patients had been treated with checkpoint inhibitors. Intravenous ivuxolimab was administered to patients every 2 weeks at six dose levels: 0.01, 0.1, 0.3, 1.5, 3 and 10 mg/kg. The paper describes the monotherapy dose-escalation part (N of about 47 patients) of the phase I trial of ivuxolimab. The point of sequencing TCRbeta in the periphery was to test whether ivuxolimab changed TCR sequence diversity and drove clonal T-cell expansion. Of the approximately 53 patients in dose escalation, about 20 had hepatocellular carcinoma, around 15 had melanoma, 9 had renal cell carcinoma and 9 had head and neck cancer. Three dose-escalation patients achieved partial responses, one with hepatocellular carcinoma and two with cutaneous melanoma. In the dose-escalation cohort, around four fifths of patients were male, and the mean age was 60 years with a range of roughly 20 to 80. What the study reported, not specific to this receptor: After ivuxolimab, expanded clones were on average more numerous among CD8+ T cells than among CD4+ T cells. Which antigens the clonally expanded peripheral T cells were specific for was not determined. In the 0.1-3.0 mg/kg groups, partial responders had among the lowest normalized peripheral clonal expansion, particularly in CD8+ T cells. Low levels of normalized T-cell clonal expansion were also seen in some patients who did not respond. At doses of 0.1 to 3.0 mg/kg, clonal expansion of both CD4+ and CD8+ blood T cells was observed from baseline to week 6.

Genomic DNA was extracted from sorted cells for sequencing of the TCRbeta CDR3 region. The immunoSEQ Assay was used for sequencing of TCRbeta CDR3 regions. Drawn from immuneACCESS, this table holds only the in-frame rearrangements with V and J called that TCRdb kept. Clones are partly lost; checked studies trace under half to an unresolved V gene and leave the rest unexplained. This sample lists 55,000 to 65,000 clones; under 85% were detected once. Approximately 6% of the sample goes to the ten largest clones. Patients with autoimmune disease history or receiving systemic immunosuppression were excluded from the trial. Peripheral blood for TCR sequencing was drawn from every dose cohort at baseline, at cycle 4 day 1 and at cycle 7 day 1. The samples were taken from a phase I, first-in-human, multicenter, open-label dose-escalation trial of ivuxolimab. The trial enrolled adults with locally advanced or metastatic head and neck squamous cell, hepatocellular, melanoma or renal cell carcinoma. Before TCR sequencing, CD4+ T cells and CD8+ T cells were sorted from peripheral blood as separate populations.

Here V drops 3 bases and J drops 7 bases, and the junction holds 4 bases not matched to any gene. From cysteine to phenylalanine, the CDR3 is 13 amino acids long. Only CDR3 DNA remains: 39 bases, in frame from the first base. CDR1 and CDR2 are drawn from the germline V gene (reference sequence): GTSNPN, SVGIG. Of note for this clone: No cognate antigen has been identified for it. Base qualities were left out, and no much larger clone turns up one base away.

The source of this sequence is an adult with an advanced solid tumor such as melanoma, head and neck, liver or kidney cancer. Source: CD4+ or CD8+ T cells sorted from blood, taken in a trial of the OX40 agonist ivuxolimab. The chain is assembled from TRBV30 and TRBJ2-7, with TRBD1 identical over 12 junction bases. The CDR3 protein: CAWRGQGAREQYF. At the DNA level, the sequence is TGTGCCTGGAGGGGACAGGGGGCAAGGGAGCAGTACTTC.